The 22 T cell receptor beta chains below all came from one sample that was sequenced in a study of T cells in Graves' hyperthyroidism and ophthalmopathy. Amplification of TCR beta CDR3 regions was performed using RNA transcripts as template. The TCR CDR3 was amplified in a first-round RT-PCR using the HTBI primer set. One entry per CDR3 protein results from TCRdb running MiXCR on the multiplex PCR reads. The sample contains 450,000 to 650,000 distinct CDR3 sequences, less than 25% of which appear only once. The sample comprised blood. The source is a man younger than 35 with Graves' hyperthyroidism.

This clonotype was seen many times. The gene calls are TRBV29-1 and TRBJ1-1, with D hard to call. The V end lost 6 bases, the J end lost 0 bases, and 8 bases lay between the germline ends. CDR3 length equals 12 residues. Per germline, CDR1 SQVTM and CDR2 ANQGSEA. The CDR3 sequence: CSVMEMNTEAFF. The DNA of the CDR3 is TGCAGCGTCATGGAGATGAACACTGAAGCTTTCTTT.

The rearrangement joins TRBV6-5 to TRBJ2-7; no clear D gene. Germline values: CDR1 MNHEY, CDR2 SVGAGI. CDR3 length equals 13 residues. The V end was cut by 3 bases, the J end by 2 bases, with 8 bases between. CDR3 sequence (DNA): TGTGCCAGCAGTTATGCCTTTACCTACGAGCAGTACTTC. It is translated as CASSYAFTYEQYF.

The table lists this clonotype with a few counts. This chain uses TRBV11-2 with TRBJ2-7; 14 bases are a match to TRBD2. This CDR3 is built from 17 residues. In germline, CDR1 is SGHAT, CDR2 FQNNGV. J was trimmed by 5 bases and V by 5 bases; bases with no gene match: 11. The CDR3 DNA follows: TGTGCCAGCAGCCCCCGACTAGCGGGGGGGCCGTCGGACGAGCAGTACTTC. Protein sequence: CASSPRLAGGPSDEQYF.

The chain recombines TRBV4-1 with TRBJ1-5; D is unclear. The CDR3 loop spans 14 amino acids. Germline V gene data show CDR1 as MGHRA and CDR2 as YSYEKL. The V end was cut by 1 base, the J end by 6 bases, with 10 bases between. CDR3: CASSQATAVQPQHF. The CDR3 nucleotides read TGCGCCAGCAGCCAAGCCACGGCGGTTCAGCCCCAGCATTTT.

This clonotype showed up just a few times. CDR3 in amino acids: CASSLEAGGRTDTQYF. CDR3 nucleotide sequence: TGTGCCAGCAGTTTAGAAGCGGGGGGTCGCACAGATACGCAGTATTTT. The V gene is TRBV28, the J gene TRBJ2-3, with 9 bases that match TRBD2. This CDR3 region has 16 residues. V shed 2 bases, J shed 1 base, and the junction held 4 bases outside the gene matches. Germline V CDR1 and CDR2: MDHEN, SYDVKM.

The chain employs TRBV4-1 and TRBJ2-7; TRBD1 or TRBD2 may be the D gene (5 bases each). V was cut by 0 bases and J by 3 bases, with 9 bases left in between. The CDR3 sequence is 14 residues long. CDR1 MGHRA and CDR2 YSYEKL come from the germline V gene. CDR3 sequence: CASSQDWGFYEQYF. The CDR3 DNA reads as TGCGCCAGCAGCCAAGATTGGGGGTTCTACGAGCAGTACTTC.

This clonotype has a count of ten or more. The chain employs TRBV20-1 and TRBJ1-5; no definite D call. This CDR3 is 15 amino acids long. CDR1 and CDR2 from the germline V gene are DFQATT and SNEGSKA (reference sequence). The V end was cut by 5 bases, the J end by 2 bases, with 16 bases between. The CDR3 protein is CSAPERMGGNQPQHF. The CDR3 DNA is TGCAGTGCTCCAGAGAGGATGGGAGGCAATCAGCCCCAGCATTTT.

This clonotype was detected many times. The chain uses TRBV4-1 and TRBJ2-7, with 9 bases lining up with TRBD2. In germline, CDR1 is MGHRA, CDR2 YSYEKL. V lost 0 bases to trimming and J lost 1 base; unmatched junction nucleotides: 7. There are 17 residues in the CDR3. The CDR3 sequence is CASSQDLGTSSSYEQYF. CDR3 sequence (DNA): TGCGCCAGCAGCCAAGATCTAGGGACTAGCTCTTCCTACGAGCAGTACTTC.

About this clonotype itself: This may be a read error, as it is one base from a much larger clone. The chain links TRBV12-3 or TRBV12-4 to TRBJ1-5; D is ambiguous. CDR3 length: 14 amino acids. Trimming shortened V by 10 bases and J by 7 bases, and 20 bases separated the two germline ends. The CDR3 is CAIRRGGVEQPQHF. The CDR3 nucleotides are TGTGCCATCCGCCGAGGCGGGGTCGAGCAGCCCCAGCATTTT.

Many counts were recorded for this clonotype. The CDR3 reads CASKKTGTHEQYF. Written as DNA, the CDR3 is TGTGCCAGCAAGAAGACAGGGACCCACGAGCAGTACTTC. This chain uses TRBV2 with TRBJ2-7, with 7 nucleotides matching TRBD1. This CDR3 contains 13 residues. With V trimmed by 7 bases and J by 5 bases, 8 bases remained unmatched. Per the germline V gene, CDR1 is SNHLY and CDR2 is FYNNEI.

This clonotype occurred many times. The chain couples TRBV3-1 to TRBJ2-5; perhaps TRBD1 as D (5 bases). CDR1 and CDR2 from the germline V gene are LGHDT and YNNKEL (reference sequence). The V gene lost 3 bases and the J gene lost 5 bases, with 10 bases spanning the gap. This CDR3 has 13 amino acids. CDR3 DNA sequence: TGTGCCAGCAGCCAGATGACAGCGGAGACCCAGTACTTC. Its translation is CASSQMTAETQYF.

The chain has TRBV20-1 and TRBJ2-5; D gene uncertain. This CDR3 comprises 14 residues. Trimming stripped 6 bases from V and 4 bases from J, with 18 bases between. Germline-derived CDR1 and CDR2 are DFQATT and SNEGSKA (reference sequence). The CDR3 protein is CSAPNIASLETQYF. DNA for the CDR3: TGCAGTGCCCCGAACATAGCCTCCCTAGAGACCCAGTACTTC.

V gene TRBV4-1 combines with J gene TRBJ1-2; D ambiguous. The CDR3 has 13 amino acids. Trimming left V 3 bases short and J 5 bases short, with 10 bases between. Germline CDR1 reads MGHRA; CDR2 reads YSYEKL. CDR3 DNA sequence: TGCGCCAGCAGCCACTTGACCGCGTATGGCTACACCTTC. Translated, it gives CASSHLTAYGYTF.

This clonotype was detected many times. The genes are TRBV2 and TRBJ2-7; no reliable D call. The germline V gene encodes CDR1 SNHLY and CDR2 FYNNEI. The CDR3 runs to 12 residues. The germline V and J ends were trimmed by 7 bases and 2 bases, with 9 bases remaining between them. The CDR3 DNA follows: TGTGCCAGCACCGCAGAGACCTACGAGCAGTACTTC. Residues: CASTAETYEQYF.

This clonotype came up many times. The chain combines TRBV20-1 with TRBJ1-2, with D possibly TRBD1 on 5 matching bases. The V end lost 6 bases, the J end lost 0 bases, and 11 bases lay between the germline ends. The germline V gene encodes CDR1 DFQATT and CDR2 SNEGSKA (reference sequence). The CDR3 loop spans 13 amino acids. CDR3 DNA: TGCAGTGCCCTCCCAGGGCCTAACTATGGCTACACCTTC. This encodes CSALPGPNYGYTF.

There are many counts of this clonotype. The chain employs TRBV24-1 and TRBJ2-2; no reliable D call. The CDR3 runs 14 residues. V lost 1 base and J lost 6, with 8 bases in between. Germline V gene sequence: CDR1 KGHDR, CDR2 SFDVKD. CDR3 DNA: TGTGCCACCAGTGATTTTGACGCGTCCGGGGAGCTGTTTTTT. This sequence encodes CATSDFDASGELFF.

V gene TRBV4-1 combines with J gene TRBJ1-2; D might be TRBD1 (5 bases). The germline V gene encodes CDR1 MGHRA and CDR2 YSYEKL. The length of the CDR3 is 15 residues. Trimming stripped 1 base from V and 4 bases from J, with 13 bases between. The DNA of the CDR3 is TGCGCCAGCAGCCAAGTAGGCCAGGGTACCTATGGCTACACCTTC. Protein: CASSQVGQGTYGYTF.

This clonotype has at least ten counts. The genes are TRBV6-2 or TRBV6-3 and TRBJ2-5; tentatively, D is TRBD1 (6 bases). The CDR3 covers 13 residues. The germline gives CDR1 MNHEY, CDR2 SVGEGT. Trimming shortened V by 10 bases and J by 4 bases, and 16 bases separated the two germline ends. The CDR3 DNA reads TGTGCCACGAGACAGGTTCTGATAGAGACCCAGTACTTC. Amino acids: CATRQVLIETQYF.

This clonotype has a count of ten or more. CDR3 nucleotides: TGTGCCAGCAGCAATTCCGGGGGGGCCCGAGAGACCCAGTACTTC. As protein: CASSNSGGARETQYF. This chain joins TRBV28 and TRBJ2-5; 8 bases fit TRBD2. The CDR3 contains 15 residues. Germline-derived CDR1 and CDR2 are MDHEN and SYDVKM. V trimming: 6 bases; J trimming: 4 bases; junction bases outside the gene matches: 10.

This clonotype was seen at least ten times. The chain joins TRBV2 to TRBJ2-7; TRBD1 agrees at 7 bases. The CDR3 consists of 13 residues. Germline V lookup: CDR1 SNHLY, CDR2 FYNNEI. The junction had 10 bases not matched to a gene; V was cut back by 8 bases and J by 6 bases. CDR3 DNA: TGTGCCAGCCAATTTTACCGGGACAGCGAGCAGTACTTC. Amino acids: CASQFYRDSEQYF.

This clonotype was seen at least ten times. This sequence joins TRBV10-3 and TRBJ1-3; D remains unclear. Germline CDR1 and CDR2: ENHRY and SYGVKD. Between the trimmed V and J ends, which lost 6 bases and 4 bases, there was a span of 10 bases. The CDR3 extends over 13 amino acids. The CDR3 DNA sequence: TGTGCCATCAGAACTCTTGGGGGAAACACCATATATTTT. Translating it yields CAIRTLGGNTIYF.

This clonotype occurred many times. J is TRBJ1-2 and V is TRBV30; D ambiguous. CDR1 and CDR2 from the germline V gene are GTSNPN and SVGIG (reference sequence). Trimming stripped 5 bases from V and 3 bases from J, with 10 bases between. This CDR3 has 12 amino acids. Written as DNA, the CDR3 is TGTGCCTGGTCAAGACCATACTATGGCTACACCTTC. It is translated as CAWSRPYYGYTF.